This TCR beta chain originates from a study of blood T cell repertoires in COVID-19 (dated by TCRdb to the early 2020s). Background for the entire study: Samples covering the acute and convalescent phases of COVID-19 were provided by collaborators in the United States, Italy and Spain. The prospective study material was composed of cDNA or gDNA derived from T cells, B-cell-depleted T cells, or PBMCs. Deeply sampled blood TCRbeta repertoires from subjects exposed to, actively infected with, or recovered from COVID-19 were included in the dataset. A freely available public database, intended as a resource for researchers studying the immune response to SARS-CoV-2, is where the repertoires were released. The samples were drawn from two sources: the first 160 participants of the ongoing ImmuneRACE study, and fewer than 1,500 subjects contributed by 6 global collaborators. Nearly every sample came with metadata listing a de-identified subject ID, COVID-19 status, age in years and sex. Where available, HLA class I and class II types were taken from metadata supplied by the sample provider and were not determined by assay-based typing.

Overall study outcomes, separate from this receptor: Clinical and demographic metadata were provided uncurated, with the amount varying by source and participant.

The collaborating institutions used their own protocols to collect whole blood in K2EDTA tubes. For TCRbeta analysis, collaborators shipped samples in one of three forms: frozen whole blood, isolated PBMCs, or DNA extracted from either of those sample types. In regard to this clone: It lacks a known antigen. No clone much larger than this one lies a single base away; base qualities are absent.

TCRbeta CDR3 regions were amplified from genomic DNA by means of the immunoSEQ Assay, a bias-controlled multiplex PCR. The authors' pipeline ran thus. Nucleated cell counts per sample were estimated from amplification of reference gene primers within the assay. To quantify the absolute abundance of each unique TCRbeta CDR3 rearrangement, sequence reads were collapsed and filtered. Productive Simpson clonality was computed per sample as the square root of Simpson's diversity index over productive rearrangements. The table was pulled from immuneACCESS by TCRdb, which kept in-frame rearrangements only. Such tables lose some clones; where checked, under half of the loss comes from unresolved V genes, and the rest has no known cause. That table is the source of V, J and clone size, and D and trimming were worked out from the DNA. The sample data list under 200,000 clones, and just over 85% of these were observed just once. The ten largest clones add up to roughly 8.6% of the sample.

CDR1 and CDR2 are drawn from the germline V gene (reference sequence): SGHNT, YYREEE. Its CDR3 holds 13 amino acids, cysteine through phenylalanine. The sequence is cut down to CDR3 DNA, 39 bases in frame from base 1. V is trimmed back by 6 bases and J by 9 bases, and the junction contains 4 bases that no gene match accounts for. The sequenced sample consisted of peripheral blood. This clonotype originated in a man aged 55 to 70 with acute or convalescent COVID-19. In this chain, TRBV5-4 is recombined with TRBJ2-1; 12 nucleotides in the junction match TRBD2. The CDR3 amino acid sequence is: CASTPSGRGEQFF. In nucleotides, the sequence is TGTGCCAGCACGCCTAGCGGGAGGGGTGAGCAGTTCTTC.